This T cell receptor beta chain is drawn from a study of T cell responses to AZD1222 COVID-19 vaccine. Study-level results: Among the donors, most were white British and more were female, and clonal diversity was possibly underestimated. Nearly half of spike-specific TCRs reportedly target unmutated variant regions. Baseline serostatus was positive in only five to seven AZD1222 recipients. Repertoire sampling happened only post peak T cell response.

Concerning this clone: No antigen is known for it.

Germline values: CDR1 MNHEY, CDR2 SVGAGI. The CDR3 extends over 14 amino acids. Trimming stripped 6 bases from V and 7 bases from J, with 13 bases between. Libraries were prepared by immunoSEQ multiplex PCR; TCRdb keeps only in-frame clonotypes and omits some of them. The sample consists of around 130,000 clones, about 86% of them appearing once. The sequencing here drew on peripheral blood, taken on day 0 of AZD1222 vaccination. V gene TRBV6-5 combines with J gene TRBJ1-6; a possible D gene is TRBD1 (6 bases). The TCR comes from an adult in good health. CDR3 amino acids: CASREGHPNSPLHF. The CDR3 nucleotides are TGTGCCAGCAGGGAGGGACACCCAAATTCACCCCTCCACTTT.